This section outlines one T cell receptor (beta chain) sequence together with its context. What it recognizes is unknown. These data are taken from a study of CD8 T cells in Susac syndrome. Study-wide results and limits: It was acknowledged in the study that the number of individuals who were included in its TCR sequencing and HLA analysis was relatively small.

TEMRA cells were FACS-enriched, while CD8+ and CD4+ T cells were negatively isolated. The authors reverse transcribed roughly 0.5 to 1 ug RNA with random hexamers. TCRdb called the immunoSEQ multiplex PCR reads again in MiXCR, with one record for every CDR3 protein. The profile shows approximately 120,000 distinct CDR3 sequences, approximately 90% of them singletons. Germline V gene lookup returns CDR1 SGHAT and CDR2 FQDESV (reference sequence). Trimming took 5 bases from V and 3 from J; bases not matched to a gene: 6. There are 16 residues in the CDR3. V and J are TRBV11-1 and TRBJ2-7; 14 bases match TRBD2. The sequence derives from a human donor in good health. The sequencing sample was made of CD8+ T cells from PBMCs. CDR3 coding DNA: TGTGCCAGCAGCCGCGGGACTAGCGGGGGAGGCTACGAGCAGTACTTC. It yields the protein CASSRGTSGGGYEQYF.